This T cell receptor (beta chain) was sequenced for a study of long-term antiretroviral therapy in people with HIV. Findings and limits, study-wide: Versus controls, repertoires in people with HIV had narrower CDR3 length ranges. Diversity went up after ART and still fell short of transplant donor controls.

Germline V CDR1 and CDR2: LNHDA, SQIVND (reference sequence). V was cut by 3 bases and J by 0 bases, with 8 bases left in between. CDR3 length: 14 residues. Remarks on this clone: The antigen is undetermined.

The authors ran the immunoSEQ assay, v3.0, at survey level. What sequencing targeted per sample was about 40,000-55,000 T-cell genomes. TCRdb's copy holds only in-frame clones and misses some; the assay was immunoSEQ multiplex PCR. The sample yields more than 20,000 clones, 85% seen once. Sequencing was performed on unsorted PBMCs, taken 2.3 years after starting antiretroviral therapy. The clonotype comes from a man aged 35 to 55 with HIV. This sequence joins TRBV19 and TRBJ1-1; D remains unclear. Written as DNA, the CDR3 is TGTGCCAGTAGTATTGGTTCCCTGAACACTGAAGCTTTCTTT. Protein: CASSIGSLNTEAFF.